This T cell receptor beta chain emerged from a study of OX40 agonist ivuxolimab in advanced cancers. General study results and limits: Fewer expanded clones were found on average in CD4+ than in CD8+ T cells.

Produced via immunoSEQ multiplex PCR; TCRdb's table is partial and in-frame only. The sample shows around 63,000 clones, about four fifths of them seen only once. In the case of this clone: No antigen is known for it.

Looked up from germline, CDR1 is MNHEY and CDR2 is SVGAGI. This CDR3 is built from 12 residues. V lost 2 bases and J 4 bases, leaving 3 bases between the germline ends. This sequence originates from an adult with an advanced solid tumor such as melanoma, head and neck, liver or kidney cancer. The V call is TRBV6-5, the J call TRBJ1-3; the D is unclear. Material: CD4+ or CD8+ T cells sorted from blood, obtained in a trial of the OX40 agonist ivuxolimab. The CDR3 DNA reads as TGTGCCAGCAGTTACACAGGAAACACCATATATTTT. Translation: CASSYTGNTIYF.